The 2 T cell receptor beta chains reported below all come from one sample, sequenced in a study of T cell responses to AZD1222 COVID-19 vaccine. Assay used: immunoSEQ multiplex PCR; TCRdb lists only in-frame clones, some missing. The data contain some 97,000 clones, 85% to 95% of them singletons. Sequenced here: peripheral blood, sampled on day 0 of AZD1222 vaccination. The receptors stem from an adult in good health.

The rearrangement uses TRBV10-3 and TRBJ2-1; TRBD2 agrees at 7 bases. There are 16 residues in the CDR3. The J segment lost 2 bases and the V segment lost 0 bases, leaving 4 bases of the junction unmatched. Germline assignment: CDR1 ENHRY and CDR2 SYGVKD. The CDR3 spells CAISESWEGPYNEQFF. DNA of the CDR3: TGTGCCATCAGTGAGTCCTGGGAGGGGCCCTACAATGAGCAGTTCTTC.

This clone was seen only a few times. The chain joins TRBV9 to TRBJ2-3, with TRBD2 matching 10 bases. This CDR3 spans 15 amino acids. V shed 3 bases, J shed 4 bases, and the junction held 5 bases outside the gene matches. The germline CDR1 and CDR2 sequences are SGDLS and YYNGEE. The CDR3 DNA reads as TGTGCCAGCAGCGGCAGCGGGAGGGGCGCAGATACGCAGTATTTT. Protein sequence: CASSGSGRGADTQYF.